Shown below are 26 T cell receptor beta chains from a single sample sequenced in a study of T cell responses to AZD1222 COVID-19 vaccine. Produced via immunoSEQ multiplex PCR; TCRdb's table is partial and in-frame only. The sample has approximately 130,000 clones; 80% to 90% are singletons. Sample: peripheral blood, taken 28 days after the second AZD1222 dose. These receptors were collected from an adult who received the AZD1222 COVID-19 vaccine.

The chain has TRBV6-6 and TRBJ1-1; 7 bases line up with TRBD1. Germline lookup yields CDR1 MNHNY and CDR2 SVGAGI (reference sequence). The CDR3 sequence is 13 residues long. The V gene end was trimmed by 6 bases and the J gene end by 6 bases; junction bases not matched to a gene: 7. The CDR3, as DNA: TGTGCCAGCAGACCAGGGGGTGGGTCTGAAGCTTTCTTT. The encoded protein is CASRPGGGSEAFF.

The J gene is TRBJ1-1, the V gene TRBV5-5; D is possibly TRBD1 (6 bases). Trimming stripped 4 bases from V and 4 bases from J, with 20 bases between. The CDR3 contains 16 residues. The V gene's germline CDR1 is SGHKS and CDR2 YYEKEE (reference sequence). The CDR3 here is CASSIRGGAFSTEAFF. The CDR3 DNA follows: TGTGCCAGCAGCATTAGAGGGGGGGCGTTTAGCACTGAAGCTTTCTTT. Together with reference TRBV5-5 and TRBJ1-1, the CDR3 gives the full variable domain: DAGVTQSPTHLIKTRGQQVTLRCSPISGHKSVSWYQQVLGQGPQFIFQYYEKEERGRGNFPDRFSARQFPNYSSELNVNALLLGDSALYLCASSIRGGAFSTEAFFGQGTRLTVV.

The rearrangement joins TRBV15 to TRBJ2-7, with D hard to call. Looked up from germline, CDR1 is LNHNV and CDR2 is YYDKDF (reference sequence). The CDR3 extends over 11 amino acids. Trimming left V 5 bases short and J 5 bases short, with 7 bases between. CDR3 loop: CATSGLNEQYF. In nucleotides, the CDR3 is TGTGCCACCAGCGGATTAAACGAGCAGTACTTC.

The chain couples TRBV6-5 to TRBJ1-1; D is perhaps TRBD1 (6 bases). This CDR3 region has 14 residues. Germline V gives CDR1 MNHEY, CDR2 SVGAGI. V was clipped by 6 bases and J by 7 bases, with 18 bases between them. The CDR3 nucleotides read TGTGCCAGCAGCCCCGGGGGCGCGAGGCGTGAAGCTTTCTTT. Protein product: CASSPGGARREAFF.

The chain has TRBV28 and TRBJ1-2, with no clear D. Germline V lookup: CDR1 MDHEN, CDR2 SYDVKM. The CDR3 has 14 residues. The germline V and J ends were trimmed by 5 bases and 5 bases, with 15 bases remaining between them. CDR3 amino acids: CASSIPLPGYGYTF. The CDR3 DNA is TGTGCCAGCAGTATACCACTCCCTGGGTATGGCTACACCTTC.

The chain recombines TRBV4-1 with TRBJ1-5, with D hard to call. CDR3 length: 15 residues. Looked up from germline, CDR1 is MGHRA and CDR2 is YSYEKL. The V and J ends lost 1 base and 7 bases respectively, with 14 bases between them. CDR3 nucleotide sequence: TGCGCCAGCAGCCAAGCGGGGTTGATGGGGCAGCCCCAGCATTTT. This sequence encodes CASSQAGLMGQPQHF.

V usage is TRBV7-3 and J usage is TRBJ1-5; a possible D gene is TRBD1 (5 bases). Germline assignment: CDR1 SGHTA and CDR2 FQGTGA. The CDR3 is made up of 13 amino acids. V was clipped by 5 bases and J by 3 bases, with 8 bases between them. This CDR3 is CASSRDPNQPQHF. The DNA for the CDR3 is TGTGCCAGCAGCCGGGACCCCAATCAGCCCCAGCATTTT.

This chain uses TRBV15 with TRBJ1-3; a possible D gene is TRBD1 (6 bases). Germline loops: CDR1 LNHNV, CDR2 YYDKDF (reference sequence). Deletions cut 4 bases from V and 2 bases from J, with 15 bases between. The CDR3 has 16 amino acids. The CDR3 region has the DNA TGTGCCACCAGCAAGGGGGGTATCATCGCTGGAAACACCATATATTTT. Its translation: CATSKGGIIAGNTIYF.

A single count supports this clone. The CDR3 reads CASSQDRDQETQYF. The DNA for the CDR3 is TGTGCCAGCAGCCAAGACAGGGATCAAGAGACCCAGTACTTC. This sequence joins TRBV3-1 (or the pseudogene TRBV3-2) and TRBJ2-5; tentatively, D is TRBD1 (5 bases). V lost 0 bases and J 2 bases, leaving 7 bases between the germline ends. The CDR3 sequence is 14 residues long. The V gene's germline CDR1 is LGHDT and CDR2 YNNKEL (reference sequence).

The count of this clone is one. The chain joins TRBV5-1 to TRBJ1-4, with TRBD1 identical over 11 bases. The CDR3 is 14 amino acids. V trimming: 4 bases; J trimming: 7 bases; junction bases outside the gene matches: 3. Germline CDR1 reads SGHRS; CDR2 reads YFSETQ. CDR3 nucleotide sequence: TGCGCCAGCAGCGCGGACAGGGGGCTTGAAAAACTGTTTTTT. As protein: CASSADRGLEKLFF.

The gene calls are TRBV28 and TRBJ1-5; D not resolved. Trimming took off 8 bases at V and 2 bases at J, with 10 bases between the two ends. CDR1 MDHEN and CDR2 SYDVKM come from the germline V gene. The CDR3 consists of 13 residues. The DNA for the CDR3 is TGTGCCAGCTGTCCGTTGGGCAATCAGCCCCAGCATTTT. This gives the protein CASCPLGNQPQHF.

The chain employs TRBV5-4 and TRBJ2-2, with D unclear. Germline CDR1 and CDR2: SGHNT and YYREEE (reference sequence). The CDR3 sequence is 14 residues long. Trimming removed 4 bases from V and 8 bases from J, with 15 bases in between. In DNA form, the CDR3 reads TGTGCCAGCAGCCCCTGGCTTGGCGAGGGGGAGCTGTTTTTT. Translated, it gives CASSPWLGEGELFF. The variable domain in full, with the rest retrieved from reference TRBV5-4 and TRBJ2-2, is ETGVTQSPTHLIKTRGQQVTLRCSSQSGHNTVSWYQQALGQGPQFIFQYYREEENGRGNFPPRFSGLQFPNYSSELNVNALELDDSALYLCASSPWLGEGELFFGEGSRLTVL.

As regards this clone: The junction does not match germline at one end; this may be a read error. This chain joins TRBV24-1 and TRBJ1-3; 10 bases agree with TRBD1. CDR1 is KGHDR and CDR2 is SFDVKD in the germline V gene. This CDR3 has 16 residues. CDR3 sequence reads: CATSDPGTGAGDTIYF. The CDR3 coding sequence is TGTGCCACCAGTGATCCCGGGACAGGGGCTGGAGACACCATATATTTT.

V gene TRBV6-5 combines with J gene TRBJ2-5; TRBD1 might be the D (5 bases). This CDR3 contains 16 residues. Germline V gene data show CDR1 as MNHEY and CDR2 as SVGAGI. Trimming shortened V by 0 bases and J by 5 bases, and 16 bases separated the two germline ends. CDR3 bases: TGTGCCAGCAGTTACTCTTCGGCAGGGTTTGTGGAGACCCAGTACTTC. Translated: CASSYSSAGFVETQYF.

The V call is TRBV7-9, the J call TRBJ1-1; D is perhaps TRBD1 (5 bases). Trimming cost V 7 bases and J 4 bases, with 10 bases left between them. Per the germline V gene, CDR1 is SEHNR and CDR2 is FQNEAQ (reference sequence). This CDR3 has 12 amino acids. The CDR3 bases are TGTGCCAGCACCCCCGGGGGCACTGAAGCTTTCTTT. Encoded protein: CASTPGGTEAFF. The variable domain in full, with the rest retrieved from reference TRBV7-9 and TRBJ1-1, is DTGVSQNPRHKITKRGQNVTFRCDPISEHNRLYWYRQTLGQGPEFLTYFQNEAQLEKSRLLSDRFSAERPKGSFSTLEIQRTEQGDSAMYLCASTPGGTEAFFGQGTRLTVV.

CDR3: CAWMVGSPDTQYF. In nucleotides, the CDR3 is TGTGCCTGGATGGTGGGGTCCCCAGATACGCAGTATTTT. The chain has TRBV30 and TRBJ2-3; D gene uncertain. The CDR3 runs to 13 residues. Germline assignment: CDR1 GTSNPN and CDR2 SVGIG (reference sequence). Between the trimmed V and J ends, which lost 4 bases and 4 bases, there was a span of 12 bases.

The chain is built from TRBV19 and TRBJ2-6; perhaps TRBD2 as D (6 bases). Germline CDR1 and CDR2: LNHDA and SQIVND (reference sequence). The CDR3 runs to 18 residues. Trimming removed 4 bases from V and 4 bases from J, with 20 bases in between. The CDR3 here is CASSRAGLGTQGANVLTF. The CDR3 DNA is TGTGCCAGTAGTAGGGCGGGGCTGGGGACGCAAGGGGCCAACGTCCTGACTTTC.

This clone was seen a handful of times. The V and J genes are TRBV4-1 and TRBJ1-5, with D hard to call. Trimming took off 0 bases at V and 0 bases at J, with 9 bases between the two ends. The CDR3 covers 16 residues. Germline CDR1 MGHRA, CDR2 YSYEKL. CDR3 bases: TGCGCCAGCAGCCAAGAGGGAGATTATAGCAATCAGCCCCAGCATTTT. This encodes CASSQEGDYSNQPQHF.

This clone was recorded a few times. The chain has TRBV9 and TRBJ1-1; D is possibly TRBD1 (5 bases). Germline V gives CDR1 SGDLS, CDR2 YYNGEE. CDR3 length equals 14 residues. V lost 4 bases to trimming and J lost 4 bases, with 14 bases between them. Written as DNA, the CDR3 is TGTGCCAGCAGCCCAGACGGGGCTAGCACTGAAGCTTTCTTT. Translation: CASSPDGASTEAFF.

The V and J genes are TRBV6-4 and TRBJ2-3, with no clear D. This CDR3 region has 16 residues. V was clipped by 5 bases and J by 2 bases, with 17 bases between them. Germline CDR1 and CDR2: MRHNA and SNTAGT. DNA for the CDR3: TGTGCCAGCAGTCCATGGGTTTCCCCATCCACAGATACGCAGTATTTT. Amino acid sequence: CASSPWVSPSTDTQYF.

This rearrangement joins TRBV4-3 to TRBJ1-1; D perhaps matches TRBD1 (5 bases). V lost 8 bases, J lost 0 bases, and 7 bases lay in between. Germline V gene data show CDR1 as LGHNA and CDR2 as YSLEER. The CDR3 loop spans 12 amino acids. The CDR3 sequence: CASRGVNTEAFF. As DNA, the CDR3 is TGCGCCAGCCGAGGGGTGAACACTGAAGCTTTCTTT.

This clone appeared a few times. The chain links TRBV7-2 to TRBJ2-5, with D possibly matching TRBD2 (7 bases). In germline, CDR1 is SGHTA, CDR2 FQGNSA. The germline V and J ends were trimmed by 2 bases and 5 bases, with 15 bases remaining between them. This CDR3 is built from 15 residues. The CDR3 sequence: CASSLMGGRRETQYF. In DNA form, the CDR3 reads TGTGCCAGCAGCTTAATGGGGGGGCGACGGGAGACCCAGTACTTC.

J is TRBJ1-5 and V is TRBV11-2; unclear D gene. Trimming cost V 6 bases and J 4 bases, with 16 bases left between them. Germline values: CDR1 SGHAT, CDR2 FQNNGV. The CDR3 consists of 15 residues. CDR3 residues: CASRPTGRENQPQHF. The CDR3 nucleotides read TGTGCCAGCAGACCTACCGGGAGAGAGAATCAGCCCCAGCATTTT.

Turning to this clone: The same CDR3 is also encoded by other DNA sequences in this sample. The CDR3 protein is CASSAWTVNTEAFF. In DNA, the CDR3 is TGTGCCAGCAGCGCATGGACAGTGAACACTGAAGCTTTCTTT. V is TRBV2 and J is TRBJ1-1; D possibly corresponds to TRBD1 (6 bases). CDR1 is SNHLY and CDR2 is FYNNEI in the germline V gene. This CDR3 comprises 14 residues. Trimming took 6 bases from V and 0 from J, leaving 11 bases between them.

The chain employs TRBV4-1 and TRBJ2-2; possibly TRBD1 or TRBD2 for D (5 bases each). This CDR3 region has 12 residues. CDR1 MGHRA and CDR2 YSYEKL come from the germline V gene. Deletions cut 6 bases from V and 7 bases from J, with 9 bases between. CDR3 in amino acids: CASRGVGGELFF. CDR3 DNA: TGCGCCAGCAGGGGGGTTGGCGGGGAGCTGTTTTTT.

V gene TRBV13 combines with J gene TRBJ2-1; D gene ambiguous. There are 14 residues in the CDR3. Germline lookup yields CDR1 PRHDT and CDR2 FYEKMQ (reference sequence). Trimming shortened V by 0 bases and J by 7 bases, and 10 bases separated the two germline ends. CDR3: CASSLGRSGNEQFF. In DNA, the CDR3 is TGTGCCAGCAGCTTAGGCCGTAGTGGGAATGAGCAGTTCTTC.